The present TCR beta chain was sequenced within a study of blood T cell repertoires in COVID-19. The repertoire was sequenced with immunoSEQ multiplex PCR; TCRdb's copy has only in-frame clones and lacks some. The sample includes approximately 210,000 clones, 80% to 90% of them seen just once. The CDR3 consists of 14 residues. Germline V lookup: CDR1 MNHNY, CDR2 SVGAGI (reference sequence). The germline V and J ends were trimmed by 6 bases and 2 bases, with 14 bases remaining between them. This clonotype was obtained from a man in his forties or fifties with COVID-19, enrolled during active disease. Sequencing input: peripheral blood. The chain combines TRBV6-6 with TRBJ2-7; D might be TRBD2 (5 bases). In DNA form, the CDR3 reads TGTGCCAGCAGACCCAGAGGGATAACCTACGAGCAGTACTTC. Protein sequence: CASRPRGITYEQYF.